What follows describes a single TCR beta chain. Its antigen is unknown. Base qualities are not provided; no much larger clone lies one nucleotide away. Interpreted using the paper, the treatment or condition label stands for: allogeneic hematopoietic cell transplantation with graft depleted of TCRalphabeta T cells and CD19 B cells. The transplant recipients were children given TCRalphabeta/CD19-depleted allogeneic hematopoietic cell grafts. The record originates from a study of T-cell reconstitution after alpha-beta-depleted transplantation in children (TCRdb year 2016). With regard to the full study: Using TCR repertoire profiling, the study followed T-cell immune reconstitution in a quantitative way in children after TCRalphabeta/CD19-depleted allogeneic hematopoietic cell transplantation.

General conclusions and limits of the study: The apparently early alphabetaT-cell count recovery about two months after transplant was reportedly dependent on only several hundred rapidly expanded clones derived from non-depleted graft cells. Over the following months the frequencies of hyperexpanded clones went down, and after one year T-cell counts and TCRbeta diversity were mostly credited to newly produced T cells. In some patients, the high TCRbeta diversity seen at day 60 was put down to recipient T cells and intrathymic progenitors that had survived conditioning.

Library preparation employed PCR. The reads were generated on an Illumina HiSeq 2500. Molecular barcoding was employed in the preparation of TCR libraries, with unique molecular identifiers being used to normalize TCRbeta repertoire quantification. Using fastp trimming at Q25 and MiXCR clonotype assembly, TCRdb reanalyzed the public sequencing data and kept in-frame beta chains. Rows with one shared CDR3 protein collapse into an entry with the most common genes and DNA. The sample table shows more than 75,000 distinct CDR3 sequences, and roughly a quarter are seen once. The ten largest clones capture about a fifth of the sample. Trimmed from V: 4 bases; trimmed from J: 7 bases; junction bases lacking a gene match: 6. From its cysteine to its phenylalanine, the CDR3 spans 13 amino acids. The DNA shown is the 39-base CDR3, in frame from base 1. CDR1 and CDR2 are drawn from the germline V gene (reference sequence): DFQATT, SNEGSKA.

The sequence was collected from a boy aged 2-9 years with acute lymphoblastic leukemia, due to receive a stem cell transplant. The chain couples TRBV20-1 to TRBJ1-5; 8 bases in between match TRBD1. This material consisted of PBMCs, taken before TCRalphabeta/CD19-depleted stem cell transplant. The base sequence is TGCAGTGCTACAGGGGGCGCGCGACAGCCCCAGCATTTT. Its coded protein is CSATGGARQPQHF.